Each of the 10 T cell receptor beta chains below was sequenced from the same sample in a study of T cell repertoires in cytomegalovirus infection. TCRdb reprocessed the reads via MiXCR and lists one record per CDR3 protein. The table lists some 150,000 distinct CDR3 sequences, 30% to 40% of them singletons, with 45% to 60% in the top ten. Their antigen targets remain unknown. The input for sequencing was CD8+ T cells from cultured PBMCs, taken from culture after CMV antigen stimulation. The receptors come from a human donor in good health (CMV status not recorded). Some clones in this sample may be carry-over from other donors' samples.

This clonotype turned up a few times. V gene TRBV7-9 combines with J gene TRBJ1-1; D unresolved. Germline CDR1 is SEHNR and CDR2 is FQNEAQ (reference sequence). The CDR3 extends over 13 amino acids. V was shortened by 5 bases and J by 6 bases, with 13 bases between the two germline ends. CDR3 amino acids: CASSLESLPEAFF. The CDR3 coding sequence is TGTGCCAGCAGCCTCGAGAGTCTCCCTGAAGCTTTCTTT.

This clonotype was recorded a few times. The chain joins TRBV5-5 to TRBJ2-3; D unresolved. Germline assignment: CDR1 SGHKS and CDR2 YYEKEE (reference sequence). V was trimmed by 1 base and J by 4 bases, leaving 7 bases between them. The CDR3 runs to 13 residues. This chain's CDR3 is CASSLIDSDTQYF. The CDR3 DNA follows: TGTGCCAGCAGCTTGATTGATTCAGATACGCAGTATTTT.

The chain joins TRBV7-9 to TRBJ2-7, with no clear D. Trimming took 5 bases from V and 1 from J, leaving 18 bases between them. Germline lookup yields CDR1 SEHNR and CDR2 FQNEAQ (reference sequence). CDR3 length: 16 residues. The CDR3 here is CASSPLDGLESYEQYF. The CDR3 bases are TGTGCCAGCAGCCCCCTGGATGGGCTAGAGTCCTACGAGCAGTACTTC.

This clonotype has more than one count but fewer than ten. The CDR3 reads CASSQDMARGAYEQYF. Written as DNA, the CDR3 is TGCGCCAGCAGCCAAGATATGGCCCGGGGGGCCTACGAGCAGTACTTC. J is TRBJ2-7 and V is TRBV4-1; 7 positions match TRBD2. The germline V gene encodes CDR1 MGHRA and CDR2 YSYEKL. The CDR3 runs to 16 residues. V lost 0 bases and J lost 2; bases outside the gene matches: 7.

The genes are TRBV19 and TRBJ2-7; D remains unclear. The length of the CDR3 is 13 residues. Germline V gene sequence: CDR1 LNHDA, CDR2 SQIVND (reference sequence). The germline V and J ends were trimmed by 10 bases and 0 bases, with 13 bases remaining between them. Here the CDR3 DNA reads TGTGCCACCCAGGACGGAATCTCCTACGAGCAGTACTTC. Translating gives CATQDGISYEQYF.

The chain employs TRBV6-6 and TRBJ1-2; tentatively, D is TRBD1 (6 bases). The CDR3 totals 13 residues. Germline V gene data show CDR1 as MNHNY and CDR2 as SVGAGI (reference sequence). V was shortened by 5 bases and J by 5 bases, with 12 bases between the two germline ends. This CDR3 is CASSAQGPYGYTF. CDR3 nucleotide sequence: TGTGCCAGCAGTGCTCAGGGGCCATATGGCTACACCTTC.

The sample holds a few counts of this clonotype. CDR3 protein: CASSLTWDNTEAFF. CDR3 in DNA: TGTGCCAGCAGCTTGACTTGGGACAACACTGAAGCTTTCTTT. J is TRBJ1-1 and V is TRBV7-9; TRBD1 is a possible D gene (5 bases). The CDR3 covers 14 residues. Trimming stripped 3 bases from V and 2 bases from J, with 10 bases between. The V gene's germline CDR1 is SEHNR and CDR2 FQNEAQ (reference sequence).

The V call is TRBV29-1, the J call TRBJ2-7; no clear D. CDR1 is SQVTM, CDR2 ANQGSEA, per germline. V dropped 6 bases and J dropped 0 bases, with 12 bases sitting between them. The CDR3 spans 13 residues. This CDR3 reads CSVLITSSYEQYF. CDR3 DNA sequence: TGCAGCGTCTTAATAACAAGCTCCTACGAGCAGTACTTC.

This clonotype was recorded at least ten times. The CDR3 DNA reads as TGCGCCAGCAGCCCGGAGGGGTACACTGAAGCTTTCTTT. Translation gives CASSPEGYTEAFF. The chain joins TRBV5-1 to TRBJ1-1; D possibly corresponds to TRBD1 (5 bases). The CDR3 sequence is 13 residues long. Trimming stripped 4 bases from V and 3 bases from J, with 10 bases between. The V gene's germline CDR1 is SGHRS and CDR2 YFSETQ.

This chain uses TRBV12-3 or TRBV12-4 with TRBJ2-7, with TRBD2 identical over 8 bases. With 6 bases clipped from V and 4 bases from J, the junction kept 8 bases outside the gene matches. The CDR3 covers 14 residues. CDR3 in amino acids: CASSPFSGGYEQYF. DNA for the CDR3: TGTGCCAGCAGCCCTTTCAGCGGGGGTTACGAGCAGTACTTC.